The sequence of this T cell receptor (beta chain) was determined in a study of T cells after yellow fever vaccination. Worth noting for this clonotype: As yet, its antigen is unknown. A clone one base away is much larger, so this may be a read error.

The germline gives CDR1 DFQATT, CDR2 SNEGSKA (reference sequence). The CDR3 runs to 15 residues. TCRdb fed the 5' RACE reads into MiXCR, producing one record per CDR3 protein. Of about 320,000 distinct CDR3 sequences in the sample, around 4.4% are singletons; the top ten hold roughly a fifth. Study outcomes and limitations: There was a possibility that FACS-sorted repertoires contained abundant clonotypes contaminating from the bulk population.

This clonotype was sampled from a man between 18 and 35 years old who received the YFV17D yellow fever vaccine. The chain is built from TRBV20-1 and TRBJ2-3; D is perhaps TRBD1 (6 bases). This sample comprised PBMCs, obtained 15 days after the yellow fever booster vaccination. CDR3 DNA sequence: TGCAGTGCTAGAGATGTGGGGGCAAGCACAGATACGCAGAATTTT. It encodes CSARDVGASTDTQNF.